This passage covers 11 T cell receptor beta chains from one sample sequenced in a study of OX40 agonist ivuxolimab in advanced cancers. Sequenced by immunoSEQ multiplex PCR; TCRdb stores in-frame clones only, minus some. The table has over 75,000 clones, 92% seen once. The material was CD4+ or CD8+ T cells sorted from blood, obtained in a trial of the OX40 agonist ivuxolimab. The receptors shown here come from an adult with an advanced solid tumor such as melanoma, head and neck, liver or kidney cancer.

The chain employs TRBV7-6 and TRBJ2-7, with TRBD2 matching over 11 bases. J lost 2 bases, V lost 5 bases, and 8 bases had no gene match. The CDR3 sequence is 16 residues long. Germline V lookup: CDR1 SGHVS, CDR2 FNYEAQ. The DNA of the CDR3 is TGTGCCAGCAGCCCAGGCCCACTAGCGGGAGCCTACGAGCAGTACTTC. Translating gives CASSPGPLAGAYEQYF. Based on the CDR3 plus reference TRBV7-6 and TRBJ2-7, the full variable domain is GAGVSQSPRYKVTKRGQDVALRCDPISGHVSLYWYRQALGQGPEFLTYFNYEAQQDKSGLPNDRFSAERPEGSISTLTIQRTEQRDSAMYRCASSPGPLAGAYEQYFGPGTRLTVT.

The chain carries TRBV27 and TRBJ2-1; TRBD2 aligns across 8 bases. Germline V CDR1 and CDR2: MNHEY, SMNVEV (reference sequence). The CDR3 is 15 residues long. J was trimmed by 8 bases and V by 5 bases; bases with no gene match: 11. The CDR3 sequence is CASSHGGTRSDEQFF. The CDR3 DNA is TGTGCCAGCAGTCACGGGGGGACTAGGTCAGATGAGCAGTTCTTC.

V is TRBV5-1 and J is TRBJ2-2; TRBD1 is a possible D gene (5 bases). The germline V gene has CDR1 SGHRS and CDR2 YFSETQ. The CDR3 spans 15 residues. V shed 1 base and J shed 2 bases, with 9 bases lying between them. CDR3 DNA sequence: TGCGCCAGCAGCTTGATGCAGGGAAACACCGGGGAGCTGTTTTTT. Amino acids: CASSLMQGNTGELFF. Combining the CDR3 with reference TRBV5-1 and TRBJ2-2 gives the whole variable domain KAGVTQTPRYLIKTRGQQVTLSCSPISGHRSVSWYQQTPGQGLQFLFEYFSETQRNKGNFPGRFSGRQFSNSRSEMNVSTLELGDSALYLCASSLMQGNTGELFFGEGSRLTVL.

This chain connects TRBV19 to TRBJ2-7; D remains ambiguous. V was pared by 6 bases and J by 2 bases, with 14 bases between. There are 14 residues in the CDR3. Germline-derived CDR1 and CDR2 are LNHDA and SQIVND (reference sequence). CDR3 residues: CASRISSQAYEQYF. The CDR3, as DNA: TGTGCCAGTAGGATCAGCAGTCAGGCCTACGAGCAGTACTTC.

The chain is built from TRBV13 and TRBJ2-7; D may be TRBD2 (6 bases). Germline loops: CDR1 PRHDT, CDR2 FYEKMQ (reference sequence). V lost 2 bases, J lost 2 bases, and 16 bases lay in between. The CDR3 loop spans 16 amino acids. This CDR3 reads CASSLTRASEPYEQYF. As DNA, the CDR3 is TGTGCCAGCAGCTTAACCCGGGCTAGCGAGCCCTACGAGCAGTACTTC.

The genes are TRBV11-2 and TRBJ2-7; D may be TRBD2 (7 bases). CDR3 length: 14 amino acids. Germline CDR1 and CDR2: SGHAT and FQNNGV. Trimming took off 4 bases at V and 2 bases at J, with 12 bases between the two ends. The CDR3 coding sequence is TGTGCCAGCAGCTCAGTCGGGGGGCCCTACGAGCAGTACTTC. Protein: CASSSVGGPYEQYF.

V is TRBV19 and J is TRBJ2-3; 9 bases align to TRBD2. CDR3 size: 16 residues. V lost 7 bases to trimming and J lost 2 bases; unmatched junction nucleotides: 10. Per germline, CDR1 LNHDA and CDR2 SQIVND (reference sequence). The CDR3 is CASTIGGGRDTDTQYF. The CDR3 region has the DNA TGTGCCAGTACCATCGGGGGCGGGAGGGACACAGATACGCAGTATTTT.

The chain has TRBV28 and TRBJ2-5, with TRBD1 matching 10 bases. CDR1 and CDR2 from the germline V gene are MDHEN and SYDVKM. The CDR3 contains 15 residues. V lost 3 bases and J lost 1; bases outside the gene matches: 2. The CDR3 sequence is CASSFRDRGQETQYF. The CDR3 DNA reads TGTGCCAGCAGTTTTAGGGACAGGGGCCAAGAGACCCAGTACTTC.

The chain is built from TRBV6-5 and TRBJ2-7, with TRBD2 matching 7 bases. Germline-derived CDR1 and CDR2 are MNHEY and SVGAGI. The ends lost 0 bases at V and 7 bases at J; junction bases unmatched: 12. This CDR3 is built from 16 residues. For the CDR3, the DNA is TGTGCCAGCAGTTACTCGGGCGGGAGTCAATCGGAGGAGCAGTACTTC. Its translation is CASSYSGGSQSEEQYF.

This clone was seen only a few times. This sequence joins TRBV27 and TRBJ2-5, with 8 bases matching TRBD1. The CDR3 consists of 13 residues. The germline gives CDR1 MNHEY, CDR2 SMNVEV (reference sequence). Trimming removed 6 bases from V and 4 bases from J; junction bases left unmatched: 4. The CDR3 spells CASRPDRAETQYF. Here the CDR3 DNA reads TGTGCCAGCAGACCGGACAGGGCAGAGACCCAGTACTTC.

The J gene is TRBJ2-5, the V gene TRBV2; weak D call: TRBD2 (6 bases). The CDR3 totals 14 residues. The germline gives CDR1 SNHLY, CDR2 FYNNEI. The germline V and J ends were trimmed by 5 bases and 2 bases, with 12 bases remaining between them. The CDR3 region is CASSPGVWQETQYF. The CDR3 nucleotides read TGTGCCAGCAGTCCGGGAGTTTGGCAAGAGACCCAGTACTTC.